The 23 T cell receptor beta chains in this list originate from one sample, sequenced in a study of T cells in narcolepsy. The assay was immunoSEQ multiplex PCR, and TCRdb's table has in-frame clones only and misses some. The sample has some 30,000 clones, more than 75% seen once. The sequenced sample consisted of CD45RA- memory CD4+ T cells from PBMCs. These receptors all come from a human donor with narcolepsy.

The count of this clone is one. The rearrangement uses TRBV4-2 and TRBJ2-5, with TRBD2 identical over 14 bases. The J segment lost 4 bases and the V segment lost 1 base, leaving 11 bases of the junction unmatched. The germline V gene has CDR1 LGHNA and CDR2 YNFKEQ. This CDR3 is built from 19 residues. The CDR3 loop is CASSQGLGLAGVGGETQYF. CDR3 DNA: TGTGCCAGCAGCCAAGGGCTGGGACTAGCGGGAGTTGGTGGAGAGACCCAGTACTTC.

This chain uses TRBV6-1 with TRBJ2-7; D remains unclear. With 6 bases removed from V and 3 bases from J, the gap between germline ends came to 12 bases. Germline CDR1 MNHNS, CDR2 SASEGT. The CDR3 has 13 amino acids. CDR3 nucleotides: TGTGCCAGCAGGGCCAGGCCACTCTACGAGCAGTACTTC. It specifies CASRARPLYEQYF.

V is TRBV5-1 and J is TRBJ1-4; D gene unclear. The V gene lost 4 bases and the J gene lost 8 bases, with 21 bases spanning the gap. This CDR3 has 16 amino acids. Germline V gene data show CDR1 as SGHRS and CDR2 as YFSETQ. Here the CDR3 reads CASSQPPGPTEEKLFF. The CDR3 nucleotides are TGCGCCAGCAGCCAGCCACCGGGCCCAACAGAGGAAAAACTGTTTTTT.

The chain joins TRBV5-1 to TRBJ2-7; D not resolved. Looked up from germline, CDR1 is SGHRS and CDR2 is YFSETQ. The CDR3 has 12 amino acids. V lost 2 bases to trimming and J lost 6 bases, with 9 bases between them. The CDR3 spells CASSFRAAEQYF. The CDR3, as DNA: TGCGCCAGCAGCTTTCGGGCCGCCGAGCAGTACTTC.

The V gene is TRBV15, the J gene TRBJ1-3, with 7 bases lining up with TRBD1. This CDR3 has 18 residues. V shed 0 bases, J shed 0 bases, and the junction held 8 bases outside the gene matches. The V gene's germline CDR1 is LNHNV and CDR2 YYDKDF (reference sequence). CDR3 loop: CATSRDFGTDSSGNTIYF. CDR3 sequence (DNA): TGTGCCACCAGCAGAGATTTTGGGACAGACTCCTCTGGAAACACCATATATTTT.

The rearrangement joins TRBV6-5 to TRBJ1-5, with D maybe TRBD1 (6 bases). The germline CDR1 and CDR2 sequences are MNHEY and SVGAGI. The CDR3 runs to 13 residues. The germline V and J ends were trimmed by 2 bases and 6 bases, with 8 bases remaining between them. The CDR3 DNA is TGTGCCAGCAGTTACGGGGGGGCTCAGCCCCAGCATTTT. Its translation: CASSYGGAQPQHF.

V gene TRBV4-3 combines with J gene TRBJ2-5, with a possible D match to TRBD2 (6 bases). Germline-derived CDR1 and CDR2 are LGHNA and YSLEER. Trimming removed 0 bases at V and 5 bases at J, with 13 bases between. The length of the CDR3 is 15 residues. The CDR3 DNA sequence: TGCGCCAGCAGCCAAGATAGGGGCGGGAAGGAGACCCAGTACTTC. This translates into CASSQDRGGKETQYF.

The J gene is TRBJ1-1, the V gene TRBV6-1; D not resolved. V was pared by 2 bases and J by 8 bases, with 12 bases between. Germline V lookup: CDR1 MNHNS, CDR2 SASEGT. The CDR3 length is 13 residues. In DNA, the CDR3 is TGTGCCAGCAGTGAAATTTGGGGATTGGAAGCTTTCTTT. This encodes CASSEIWGLEAFF.

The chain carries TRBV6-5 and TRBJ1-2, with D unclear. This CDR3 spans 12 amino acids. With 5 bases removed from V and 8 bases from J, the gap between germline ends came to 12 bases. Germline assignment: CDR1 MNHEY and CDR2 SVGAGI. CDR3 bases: TGTGCCAGCAGTAGGGCCTCCGAAGGCTACACCTTC. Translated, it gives CASSRASEGYTF.

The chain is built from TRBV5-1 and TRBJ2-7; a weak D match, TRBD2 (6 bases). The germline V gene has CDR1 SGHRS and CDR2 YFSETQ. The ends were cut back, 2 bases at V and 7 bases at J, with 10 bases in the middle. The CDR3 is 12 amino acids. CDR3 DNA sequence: TGCGCCAGCAGCTTCAAAGGGACTGAGCAGTACTTC. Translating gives CASSFKGTEQYF.

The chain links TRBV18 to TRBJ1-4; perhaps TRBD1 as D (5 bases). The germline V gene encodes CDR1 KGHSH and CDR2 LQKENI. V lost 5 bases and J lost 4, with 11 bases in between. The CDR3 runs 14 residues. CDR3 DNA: TGTGCCAGCTCAACCGGGACCTTTAATGAAAAACTGTTTTTT. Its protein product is CASSTGTFNEKLFF.

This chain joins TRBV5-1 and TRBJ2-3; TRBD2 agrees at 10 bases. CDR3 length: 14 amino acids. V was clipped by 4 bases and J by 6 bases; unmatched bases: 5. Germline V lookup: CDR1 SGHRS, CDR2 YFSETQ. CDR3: CASSPGTSADTQYF. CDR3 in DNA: TGCGCCAGCAGCCCAGGGACTAGCGCCGATACGCAGTATTTT.

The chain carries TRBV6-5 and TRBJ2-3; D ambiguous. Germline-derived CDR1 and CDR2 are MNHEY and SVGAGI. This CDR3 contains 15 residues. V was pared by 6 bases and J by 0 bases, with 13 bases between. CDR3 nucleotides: TGTGCCAGCAGATCCACAGAACCTAGCACAGATACGCAGTATTTT. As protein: CASRSTEPSTDTQYF.

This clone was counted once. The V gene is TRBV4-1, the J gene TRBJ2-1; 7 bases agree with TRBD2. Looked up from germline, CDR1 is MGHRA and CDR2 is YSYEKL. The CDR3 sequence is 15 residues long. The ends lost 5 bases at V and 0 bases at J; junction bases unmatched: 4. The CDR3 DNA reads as TGCGCCAGCAGCTCCGGGAGGCGCTCCTACAATGAGCAGTTCTTC. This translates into CASSSGRRSYNEQFF.

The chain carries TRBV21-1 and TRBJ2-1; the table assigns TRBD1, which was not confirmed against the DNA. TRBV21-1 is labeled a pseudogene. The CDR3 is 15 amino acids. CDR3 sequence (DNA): TGTGCCAGCATCTTGTCCCGGGACAGGGACAATGAGCAGTTCTTC. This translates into CASILSRDRDNEQFF.

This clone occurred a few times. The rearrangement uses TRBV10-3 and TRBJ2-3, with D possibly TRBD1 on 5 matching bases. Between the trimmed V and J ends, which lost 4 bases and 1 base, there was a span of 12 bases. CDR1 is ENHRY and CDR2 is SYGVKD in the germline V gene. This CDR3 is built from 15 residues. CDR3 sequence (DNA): TGTGCCATCAGTGCGAAACAGACAGGCACAGATACGCAGTATTTT. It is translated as CAISAKQTGTDTQYF.

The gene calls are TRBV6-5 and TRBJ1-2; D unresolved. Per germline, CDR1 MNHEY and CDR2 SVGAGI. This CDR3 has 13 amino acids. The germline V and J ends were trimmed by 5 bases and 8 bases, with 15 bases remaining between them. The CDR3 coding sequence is TGTGCCAGCAGTGAATTTGATGGAGGAGGCTACACCTTC. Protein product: CASSEFDGGGYTF.

CDR3 nucleotides: TGTGCCAGCAGCGCCTCATCCGGGGGTGGGGTAGGCCAGCCCCAGCATTTT. This sequence encodes CASSASSGGGVGQPQHF. The chain employs TRBV7-6 and TRBJ1-5, with a weak D call TRBD1 (5 bases). Germline V lookup: CDR1 SGHVS, CDR2 FNYEAQ. V lost 5 bases and J lost 7, with 24 bases in between. The CDR3 totals 17 residues.

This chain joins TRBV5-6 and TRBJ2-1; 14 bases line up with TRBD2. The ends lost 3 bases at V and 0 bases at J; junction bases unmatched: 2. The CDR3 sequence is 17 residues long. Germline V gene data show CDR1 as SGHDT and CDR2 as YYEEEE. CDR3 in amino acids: CASSWGLAGDSYNEQFF. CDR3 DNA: TGTGCCAGCAGCTGGGGACTAGCGGGAGACTCCTACAATGAGCAGTTCTTC.

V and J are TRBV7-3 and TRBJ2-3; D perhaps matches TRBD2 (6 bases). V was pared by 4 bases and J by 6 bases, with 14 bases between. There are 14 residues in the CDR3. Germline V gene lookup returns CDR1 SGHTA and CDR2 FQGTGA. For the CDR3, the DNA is TGTGCCAGCAGCTCTGGGACTTTACGGGATACGCAGTATTTT. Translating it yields CASSSGTLRDTQYF.

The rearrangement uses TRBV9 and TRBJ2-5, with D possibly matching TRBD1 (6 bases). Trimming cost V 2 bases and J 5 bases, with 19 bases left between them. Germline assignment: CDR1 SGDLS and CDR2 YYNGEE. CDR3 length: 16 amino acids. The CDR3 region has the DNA TGTGCCAGCAGCGTTTCACCCGGGACCCAGGGGGAGACCCAGTACTTC. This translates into CASSVSPGTQGETQYF.

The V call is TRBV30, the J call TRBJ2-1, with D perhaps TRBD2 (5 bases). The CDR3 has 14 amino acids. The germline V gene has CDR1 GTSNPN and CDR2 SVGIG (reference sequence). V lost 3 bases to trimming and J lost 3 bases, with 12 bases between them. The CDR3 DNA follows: TGTGCCTGGAGACTGAGCGGTTTCTACAATGAGCAGTTCTTC. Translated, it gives CAWRLSGFYNEQFF. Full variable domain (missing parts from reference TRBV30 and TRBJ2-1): SQTIHQWPATLVQPVGSPLSLECTVEGTSNPNLYWYRQAAGRGLQLLFYSVGIGQISSEVPQNLSASRPQDRQFILSSKKLLLSDSGFYLCAWRLSGFYNEQFFGPGTRLTVL.

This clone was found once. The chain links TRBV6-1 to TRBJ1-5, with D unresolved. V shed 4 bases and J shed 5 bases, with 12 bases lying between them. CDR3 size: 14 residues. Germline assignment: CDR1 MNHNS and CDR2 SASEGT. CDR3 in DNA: TGTGCCAGCAGTGTGCACCAAAAAGATCAGCCCCAGCATTTT. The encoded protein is CASSVHQKDQPQHF.